This T cell receptor (beta chain) was recovered during a study of T-cell reconstitution after alpha-beta-depleted transplantation in children. Study conclusions and caveats: Surviving recipient T cells and thymic progenitors underlay high day-60 TCRbeta diversity in some patients.

The ends were cut back, 7 bases at V and 0 bases at J, with 4 bases in the middle. CDR3 length: 13 residues. A remark on this clonotype: The antigen is undetermined.

As it was prepared, the TCRbeta library received unique molecular identifiers. MiXCR, run by TCRdb on the PCR reads, gives a single entry per CDR3 protein. The data show about 120,000 distinct CDR3 sequences, with 23% seen just once and 10% to 13% held by the top ten. The chain has TRBV12-3 or TRBV12-4 and TRBJ2-6; no firm D call. This clonotype originated in a male patient between 2 and 9 years old who had a stem cell transplant for chronic granulomatous disease, so the T cells may come from the graft donor. This material consisted of PBMCs, mostly from graft donor cells, taken 180 days after TCRalphabeta/CD19-depleted stem cell transplant. The CDR3 nucleotides are TGTGCCAGCATTAACTCTGGGGCCAACGTCCTGACTTTC. Protein product: CASINSGANVLTF.